A selection of T cell receptor beta chains follows, all from one sample in a study of tumor-infiltrating lymphocytes in localized non-small cell lung cancer. Clones were read by immunoSEQ multiplex PCR, and TCRdb kept only the in-frame ones, dropping some. The table shows approximately 6,600 clones, with just under 75% occurring only once. Sequencing was performed on lung tumor tissue. The receptors here all came from a human donor with non-small cell lung cancer. CDR3s include the opening cysteine and the closing phenylalanine or tryptophan. D genes are given only for firm matches. Rows give clone size only sometimes, using once, few, many, or a class for an expanded clone.

d_call | j_call | clone_size | v_call | cdr3_nt | cdr3_aa
NA | TRBJ2-3 | NA | TRBV10-3 | TGTGCCATCAGTGAGACTAGCACAGATACGCAGTATTTT | CAISETSTDTQYF
TRBD1 | TRBJ2-7 | NA | TRBV5-4 | TGTGCCAGCAGCTGGGGACAGGAGCTCTCCTACGAGCAGTACTTC | CASSWGQELSYEQYF
NA | TRBJ1-1 | large | TRBV6-5 | TGTGCCAGCAGGCTCCGGGAGGGCGCTGAAGCTTTCTTT | CASRLREGAEAFF
NA | TRBJ1-4 | NA | TRBV28 | TGTGCCAGCAGCCCGGGGAGTTTGGCAGATAATGAAAAACTGTTTTTT | CASSPGSLADNEKLFF
NA | TRBJ1-2 | NA | TRBV2 | TGTGCCAGCAGTGAAGCGAGGGGGGGTGGCTACACCTTC | CASSEARGGGYTF
NA | TRBJ2-1 | NA | TRBV20-1 | TGCAGTGTCCTAGAAAGGGTCGAGCAGTTCTTC | CSVLERVEQFF
NA | TRBJ2-7 | NA | TRBV6-4 | TGTGCCAGCGTCCATAACCTTCCCCCCGAGCAGTACTTC | CASVHNLPPEQYF
NA | TRBJ2-7 | NA | TRBV10-3 | TGTGCCATCTCGGAGGCGGACAGATCGAATTACGAGCAGTACTTC | CAISEADRSNYEQYF
NA | TRBJ2-7 | NA | TRBV6-1 | TGTGCCAGCAGTGGCGGTCTCCAGGGTGGGAGCTCCTACGAGCAGTACTTC | CASSGGLQGGSSYEQYF
NA | TRBJ2-3 | NA | TRBV2 | TGTGCCAGCAAATCCCGGCGGGTTTCATCAGATACGCAGTATTTT | CASKSRRVSSDTQYF
TRBD1 | TRBJ1-4 | NA | TRBV6-1 | TGTGCCAGCGGGGGCGGGACAGGGCTTGAAAAACTGTTTTTT | CASGGGTGLEKLFF
TRBD2 | TRBJ2-7 | NA | TRBV11-2 | TGTGCCAGCAGCCCAGTAGGGGGAGCGGGGGGGCCCTTTCTATACGAGCAGTACTTC | CASSPVGGAGGPFLYEQYF
NA | TRBJ1-3 | NA | TRBV4-1 | TGCGCCAGCAGCCTTAACGCGGGGAGCTCTGGAAACACCATATATTTT | CASSLNAGSSGNTIYF
NA | TRBJ2-1 | medium-sized | TRBV5-6 | TGTGCCAGCAGCTCTAAGACACGTGAGCAGTTCTTC | CASSSKTREQFF
NA | TRBJ1-1 | few | TRBV7-8 | TGTGCCAGCAGCTACAGTCCCACAGGGAACACTGAAGCTTTCTTT | CASSYSPTGNTEAFF
TRBD1 | TRBJ1-2 | NA | TRBV6-5 | TGTGCCAGCAGCCGGGACAGCGACTATGGCTACACCTTC | CASSRDSDYGYTF
TRBD2 | TRBJ2-4 | NA | TRBV5-1 | TGCGCCAGCAGCCCGACGGGGGCGCGGGGGGACATTCAGTACTTC | CASSPTGARGDIQYF
TRBD1 | TRBJ1-2 | NA | TRBV5-1 | TGCGCCAGCAGCTTTTCTTCAACGGGGCAGGGGGGCCAATATGGCTACACCTTC | CASSFSSTGQGGQYGYTF
NA | TRBJ2-7 | NA | TRBV2 | TGTGCCAGCACTTTGACAGGCCCTCATTCCCTTTCCTACGAGCAGTACTTC | CASTLTGPHSLSYEQYF
NA | TRBJ2-3 | few | TRBV5-5 | TGTGCCAGCAGCTTGGGGGCGGTCAGGGGTTTTACAGATACGCAGTATTTT | CASSLGAVRGFTDTQYF
TRBD1 | TRBJ1-1 | NA | TRBV11-2 | TGTGCCAGCAGTTTGATGACAGGGGGCACTGAAGCTTTCTTT | CASSLMTGGTEAFF
NA | TRBJ2-1 | NA | TRBV29-1 | TGCAGCGTTGAGGTGTACAATGAGCAGTTCTTC | CSVEVYNEQFF
TRBD1 | TRBJ1-4 | NA | TRBV28 | TGTGCCAGCAGTTTCCCGGGACAGGTTAATGAAAAACTGTTTTTT | CASSFPGQVNEKLFF
NA | TRBJ1-1 | few | TRBV4-3 | TGCGCCAGCAGCCAAGACAGGCAAACTGAAGCTTTCTTT | CASSQDRQTEAFF
NA | TRBJ1-3 | NA | TRBV7-9 | TGTGCCAGCAGCTTTCCGCCGGGAGGGGGTAGAAACACCATATATTTT | CASSFPPGGGRNTIYF
NA | TRBJ2-3 | NA | TRBV28 | TGTGCCAGCAGTCCAATGGGTGGCAGCACAGATACGCAGTATTTT | CASSPMGGSTDTQYF
NA | TRBJ1-3 | NA | TRBV19 | TGTGCCACCGGGCTAACATATTCTGGAAACACCATATATTTT | CATGLTYSGNTIYF
NA | TRBJ1-6 | NA | TRBV4-1 | TGCGCCAGCAGCCCTCAGGGGCATAATTCACCCCTCCACTTT | CASSPQGHNSPLHF
NA | TRBJ1-5 | NA | TRBV7-9 | TGTGCCAGCACATATAGCAATCAGCCCCAGCATTTT | CASTYSNQPQHF
NA | TRBJ2-2 | few | TRBV2 | TGTGCCAGCAGTGAATTGGGTCCACCCGGGGAGCTGTTTTTT | CASSELGPPGELFF
NA | TRBJ1-1 | few | TRBV28 | TGTGCCAGCAGTTTACCCGGGGGGGGGAACACTGAAGCTTTCTTT | CASSLPGGGNTEAFF
NA | TRBJ2-5 | once | TRBV4-2 | TGTGCCAGCAGCCAACCTGGTTTGGCAGGGCAGGAGACCCAGTACTTC | CASSQPGLAGQETQYF
NA | TRBJ2-5 | NA | TRBV28 | TGTGCCAGCAGACCATTCAGGACTCAAGAGACCCAGTACTTC | CASRPFRTQETQYF
NA | TRBJ2-5 | NA | TRBV5-1 | TGCGCCAGCAGCCCGTTAGCGGCCACCCGGGAGACCCAGTACTTC | CASSPLAATRETQYF
NA | TRBJ1-3 | NA | TRBV6-5 | TGTGCCAGCAGTTACTCAGGGCTCTCTGGAAACACCATATATTTT | CASSYSGLSGNTIYF
TRBD2 | TRBJ2-2 | NA | TRBV7-2 | TGTGCCAGCAGCTTACAAGCGGGGGTCACCGGGGAGCTGTTTTTT | CASSLQAGVTGELFF